The next 8 T cell receptor beta chains were all read from a single sample in a study of technical replicates of blood from a handful of donors. Clones were sequenced by immunoSEQ multiplex PCR, and TCRdb holds only the in-frame ones, with some missing. This sample has some 57,000 clones, with roughly 97% found just once. Sequencing was carried out using T cells isolated from PBMCs. The receptor source for this set is a human donor in good health.

V gene TRBV7-8 combines with J gene TRBJ1-4; D gene ambiguous. Germline loops: CDR1 SGHVS, CDR2 FQNEAQ. The CDR3 is 15 amino acids. Trimming removed 2 bases at V and 6 bases at J, with 13 bases between. The CDR3 protein is CASSLLRGVDEKLFF. The CDR3 DNA reads as TGTGCCAGCAGCTTACTTCGAGGCGTTGATGAAAAACTGTTTTTT.

The chain employs TRBV28 and TRBJ2-6; D is unresolved. This CDR3 spans 14 amino acids. Per the germline V gene, CDR1 is MDHEN and CDR2 is SYDVKM. V was trimmed by 4 bases and J by 2 bases, leaving 6 bases between them. The CDR3 sequence: CASSSTAGANVLTF. CDR3 bases: TGTGCCAGCAGTTCAACAGCTGGGGCCAACGTCCTGACTTTC.

In DNA form, the CDR3 reads TGTGCCAGCAGCCAGCGGGACAGGGCCCTGGCGGATGGCTACACCTTC. Translation: CASSQRDRALADGYTF. The chain uses TRBV4-2 and TRBJ1-2; TRBD1 matches 9 bases. Losses at the gene ends were 3 bases for V and 6 bases for J; bases not matched to a gene: 11. The CDR3 sequence is 16 residues long. Germline CDR1 LGHNA, CDR2 YNFKEQ.

This chain connects TRBV7-9 to TRBJ2-4, with 10 bases identical to TRBD2. The CDR3 runs to 16 residues. Germline V gene data show CDR1 as SEHNR and CDR2 as FQNEAQ (reference sequence). Trimming took 5 bases from V and 7 from J; bases not matched to a gene: 11. In DNA, the CDR3 is TGTGCCAGCAGCCGTGTCGGACTAGCGGATGGGAACATTCAGTACTTC. Translated: CASSRVGLADGNIQYF.

The rearrangement links TRBV27 to TRBJ1-1; no firm D call. The length of the CDR3 is 14 residues. Between the trimmed V and J ends, which lost 7 bases and 5 bases, there was a span of 17 bases. CDR1 and CDR2 from the germline V gene are MNHEY and SMNVEV (reference sequence). The DNA of the CDR3 is TGTGCCAGCATTCGGGTTCCCGGTGGAACTGAAGCTTTCTTT. It is translated as CASIRVPGGTEAFF.

The table lists this clone with a count of one. DNA of the CDR3: TGTGCCAGCAGTTTGGGACGTGGGGGGAATGAGCAGTTCTTC. It specifies CASSLGRGGNEQFF. This chain joins TRBV28 and TRBJ2-1, with a tentative D call TRBD2 (6 bases). The CDR3 is 14 residues long. The germline V gene has CDR1 MDHEN and CDR2 SYDVKM. Trimming took 3 bases from V and 7 from J, leaving 13 bases between them.

This chain uses TRBV9 with TRBJ2-7; 10 bases line up with TRBD2. The CDR3 contains 16 residues. From germline, CDR1 is SGDLS and CDR2 YYNGEE. Trimming at V came to 0 bases and at J to 4 bases, leaving 7 bases not matched to a gene. The CDR3 region is CASSVEGTSVPYEQYF. CDR3 nucleotide sequence: TGTGCCAGCAGCGTAGAGGGGACTAGCGTCCCGTACGAGCAGTACTTC.

V is TRBV29-1 and J is TRBJ2-1, with 7 bases identical to TRBD1. The ends lost 3 bases at V and 7 bases at J; junction bases unmatched: 9. Germline values: CDR1 SQVTM, CDR2 ANQGSEA. CDR3 size: 14 residues. CDR3 loop: CSVDTRAGGNEQFF. The CDR3 DNA reads as TGCAGCGTTGACACTAGGGCAGGGGGTAATGAGCAGTTCTTC.